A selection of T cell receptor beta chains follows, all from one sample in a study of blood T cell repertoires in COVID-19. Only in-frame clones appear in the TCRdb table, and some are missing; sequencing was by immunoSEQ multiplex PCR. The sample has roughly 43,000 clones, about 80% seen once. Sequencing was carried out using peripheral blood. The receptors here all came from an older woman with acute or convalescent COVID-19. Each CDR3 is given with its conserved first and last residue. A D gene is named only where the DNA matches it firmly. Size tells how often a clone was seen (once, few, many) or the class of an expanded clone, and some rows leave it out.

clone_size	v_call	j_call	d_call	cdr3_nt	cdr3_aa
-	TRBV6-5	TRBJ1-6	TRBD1	TGTGCCAGCAGAACGACAGGGGGCAATTCACCCCTCCACTTT	CASRTTGGNSPLHF
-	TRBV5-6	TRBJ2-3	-	TGTGCCAGCAGCGTTAGGACAGTGGGAACAGATACGCAGTATTTT	CASSVRTVGTDTQYF
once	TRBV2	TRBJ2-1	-	TGTGCCAGCCATACCGGGGGAAATGAGCAGTTCTTC	CASHTGGNEQFF
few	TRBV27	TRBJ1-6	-	TGTGCCAGCCACAGGGTAGATTCACCCCTCCACTTT	CASHRVDSPLHF
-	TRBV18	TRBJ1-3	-	TGTGCCAGCTCACCACCGGGCCTCGGAAACACCATATATTTT	CASSPPGLGNTIYF
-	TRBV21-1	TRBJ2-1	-	TGTGCCAGCACTCCTAGCGGGGATGACAATGAGCAGTTCTTC	CASTPSGDDNEQFF
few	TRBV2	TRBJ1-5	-	TGTGCCAGCAAGGGGAATAGCAATCAGCCCCAGCATTTT	CASKGNSNQPQHF
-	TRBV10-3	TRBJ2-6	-	TGTGCCATCAGTGGAGGGACTGGGGCCAACGTCCTGACTTTC	CAISGGTGANVLTF
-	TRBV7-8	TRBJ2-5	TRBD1	TGTGCCAGCAGCTGGGGACAGGGAAAAGAGACCCAGTACTTC	CASSWGQGKETQYF
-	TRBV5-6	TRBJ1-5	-	TGTGCCAGCAGTCACAGGTTTAGCAATCAGCCCCAGCATTTT	CASSHRFSNQPQHF
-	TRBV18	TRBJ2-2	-	TGTGCCAGCTCACGATATACAACGAACACCGGGGAGCTGTTTTTT	CASSRYTTNTGELFF
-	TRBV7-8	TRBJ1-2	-	TGTGCCAGCAGCTTAGATCGGGGTGTTTATGGCTACACCTTC	CASSLDRGVYGYTF
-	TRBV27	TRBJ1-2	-	TGTGCCAGCAGTTTATCGGGTCCCCAGGGTCGTGGCTACACCTTC	CASSLSGPQGRGYTF
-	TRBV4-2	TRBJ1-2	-	TGTGCCAGCAGCCAAGATGGGGGCACTTCACCTTATGGCTACACCTTC	CASSQDGGTSPYGYTF
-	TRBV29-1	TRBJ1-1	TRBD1	TGCAGCGTCTACAGGGGAGGCACTGAAGCTTTCTTT	CSVYRGGTEAFF
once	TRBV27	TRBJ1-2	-	TGTGCCAGCAGTTTAATGGCAACGCCAGGGGCGACTTATGGCTACACCTTC	CASSLMATPGATYGYTF
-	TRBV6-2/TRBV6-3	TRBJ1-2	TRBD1	TGTGCCAGCAGTCGGAGACAGGGGGACGGCTACACCTTC	CASSRRQGDGYTF
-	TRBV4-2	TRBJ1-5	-	TGTGCCAGCAGCCAATTGCGGGAGTCTCATCAGCCCCAGCATTTT	CASSQLRESHQPQHF
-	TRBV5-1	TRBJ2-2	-	TGCGCCAGCAGCTTGTCTCCCTTGGGCGCCGGGGAGCTGTTTTTT	CASSLSPLGAGELFF
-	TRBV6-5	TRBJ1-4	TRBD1	TGTGCCAGCAAAGGGACAGCTAATGAAAAACTGTTTTTT	CASKGTANEKLFF
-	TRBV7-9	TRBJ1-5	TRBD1	TGTGCCAGCAGCTTCGGGACAGGGGGAAGCAATCAGCCCCAGCATTTT	CASSFGTGGSNQPQHF
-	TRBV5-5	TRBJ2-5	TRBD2	TGTGCCAGCAGCCAAAGCGGGGGGATGGAGACCCAGTACTTC	CASSQSGGMETQYF
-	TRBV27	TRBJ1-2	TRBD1	TGTGCCAGCAGCGCCCCCGGTGTCGGGACAGGCCCCTATGGCTACACCTTC	CASSAPGVGTGPYGYTF
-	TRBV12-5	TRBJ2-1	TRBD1	TGTGCTAGTGGTTTCGGACAGGGCGGTGAGCAGTTCTTC	CASGFGQGGEQFF
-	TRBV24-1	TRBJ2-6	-	TGTGCCACCAGTCTCGGGAGCTCTGGGGCCAACGTCCTGACTTTC	CATSLGSSGANVLTF
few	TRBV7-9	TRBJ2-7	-	TGTGCCAGCAGCTCAAGAGCTACCCACGAGCAGTACTTC	CASSSRATHEQYF
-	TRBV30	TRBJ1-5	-	TGTGCCTGGAGTCCCCCCCCGGGGGTCGGGTTTCAGCCCCAGCATTTT	CAWSPPPGVGFQPQHF
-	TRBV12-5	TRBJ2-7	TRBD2	TGTGCTAGTGCCGAACTAGCGGGAAGTGGTGAGCAGTACTTC	CASAELAGSGEQYF
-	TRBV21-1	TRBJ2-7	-	TGTGCCAGCACCTCCTGGCCCCGGGACAGGGGGGTCTACGAGCAGTACTTC	CASTSWPRDRGVYEQYF
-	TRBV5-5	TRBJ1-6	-	TGTGCCAGCAGGATGGGGCTGCCGAGCTCCTATAATTCACCCCTCCACTTT	CASRMGLPSSYNSPLHF
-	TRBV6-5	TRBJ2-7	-	TGTGCCAGCACCATGGGGGGCTCCTACGAGCAGTACTTC	CASTMGGSYEQYF
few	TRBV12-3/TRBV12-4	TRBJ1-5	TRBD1	TGTGCCAGCAATGACAGGGAGCAGCCCCAGCATTTT	CASNDREQPQHF
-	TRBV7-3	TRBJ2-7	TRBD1	TGTGCCAGCAGCCTGGACAGGGGCTACGAGCAGTACTTC	CASSLDRGYEQYF
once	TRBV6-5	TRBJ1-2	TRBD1	TGTGCCAGTCGGACAGGGGTCGGCTACACCTTC	CASRTGVGYTF
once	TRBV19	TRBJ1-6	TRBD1	TGTGCCAGTAGTACGACAGGGACCTATAATTCACCCCTCCACTTT	CASSTTGTYNSPLHF
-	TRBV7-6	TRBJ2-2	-	TGTGCGGCGCGGGGCGCGAACACCGGGGAGCTGTTTTTT	CAARGANTGELFF
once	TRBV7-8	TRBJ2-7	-	TGTGCCAGCAGCCCGGTGGACGGGAGCTACGAGCAGTACTTC	CASSPVDGSYEQYF
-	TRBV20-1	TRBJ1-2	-	TGCAGTGCTAGAGGGGGCCGCGGCTACACCTTC	CSARGGRGYTF
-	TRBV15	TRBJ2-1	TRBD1	TGTGCCACCAGCACCGGACAGGGCGTATACAATGAGCAGTTCTTC	CATSTGQGVYNEQFF
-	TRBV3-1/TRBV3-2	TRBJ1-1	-	TGTGCCACCGCCGAGAGCGGGAACACTGAAGCTTTCTTT	CATAESGNTEAFF
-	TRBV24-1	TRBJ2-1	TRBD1	TGTGCCACCAGTGCCCCGGGACAGAACAATGAGCAGTTCTTC	CATSAPGQNNEQFF
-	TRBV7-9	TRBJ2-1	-	TGTGCCAGCAGCTTCGGCAGGGATGAGCAGTTCTTC	CASSFGRDEQFF
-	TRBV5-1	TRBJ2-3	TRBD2	TGCGCCAGCAGCTCTAGCGGGGCGCTGGCTACGCAGTATTTT	CASSSSGALATQYF
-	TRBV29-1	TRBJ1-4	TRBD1	TGCAGCGCCATGTTGGACAGGAGGAATGAAAAACTGTTTTTT	CSAMLDRRNEKLFF
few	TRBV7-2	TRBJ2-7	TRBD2	TGTGCCAGCAGCTTAAAGCGGGACTGGCGCTACGAGCAGTACTTC	CASSLKRDWRYEQYF
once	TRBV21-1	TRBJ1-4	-	TGTGCCAGCAGCAGGCGGACAGGACCAACTAATGAAAAACTGTTTTTT	CASSRRTGPTNEKLFF
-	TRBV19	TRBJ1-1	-	TGTGCCTGTTTTAGGGGGGGCTTCACTGAAGCTTTCTTT	CACFRGGFTEAFF
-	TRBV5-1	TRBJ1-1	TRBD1	TGCGCCAGCAGTTCCGGGACAGGGTTCGCTGAAGCTTTCTTT	CASSSGTGFAEAFF
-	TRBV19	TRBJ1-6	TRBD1	TGTGCCAGTAGTGAACGATCGACAGGGGGCTGGAATTCACCCCTCCACTTT	CASSERSTGGWNSPLHF
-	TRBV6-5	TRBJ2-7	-	TGTGCCAGCAGGTCGGGATCCCCCTACGAGCAGTACTTC	CASRSGSPYEQYF
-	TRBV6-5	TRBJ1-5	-	TGTGCCAGCAGTTTCGACACTAGCAATCAGCCCCAGCATTTT	CASSFDTSNQPQHF
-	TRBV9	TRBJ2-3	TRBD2	TGTGCCAGCAGCAAAACCGGGGGGGCGACAGATACGCAGTATTTT	CASSKTGGATDTQYF
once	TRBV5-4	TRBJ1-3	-	TGTGCCAGCAGCCTTCAGGGGTCCGGAAACACCATATATTTT	CASSLQGSGNTIYF
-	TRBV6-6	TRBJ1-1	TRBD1	TGTGCCAGCAGCCGGGACAGGGTGGTTGAAGCTTTCTTT	CASSRDRVVEAFF
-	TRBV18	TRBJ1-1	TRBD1	TGTGCCAGCTCACCAGGGCCCGATCCCAGGGGGCTGGGCACTGAAGCTTTCTTT	CASSPGPDPRGLGTEAFF
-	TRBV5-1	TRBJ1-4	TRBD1	TGCGCCAGCAGTCAGCAAGACAGGGTTAATGAAAAACTGTTTTTT	CASSQQDRVNEKLFF
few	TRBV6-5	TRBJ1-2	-	TGTGCCAGCAGGAGCGGGGCAGGCAGCGGCTACACCTTC	CASRSGAGSGYTF
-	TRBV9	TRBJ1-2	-	TGTGCCAGCAGCCCCAGTTGGGAACGGGAGAGGGATGGCTACACCTTC	CASSPSWERERDGYTF